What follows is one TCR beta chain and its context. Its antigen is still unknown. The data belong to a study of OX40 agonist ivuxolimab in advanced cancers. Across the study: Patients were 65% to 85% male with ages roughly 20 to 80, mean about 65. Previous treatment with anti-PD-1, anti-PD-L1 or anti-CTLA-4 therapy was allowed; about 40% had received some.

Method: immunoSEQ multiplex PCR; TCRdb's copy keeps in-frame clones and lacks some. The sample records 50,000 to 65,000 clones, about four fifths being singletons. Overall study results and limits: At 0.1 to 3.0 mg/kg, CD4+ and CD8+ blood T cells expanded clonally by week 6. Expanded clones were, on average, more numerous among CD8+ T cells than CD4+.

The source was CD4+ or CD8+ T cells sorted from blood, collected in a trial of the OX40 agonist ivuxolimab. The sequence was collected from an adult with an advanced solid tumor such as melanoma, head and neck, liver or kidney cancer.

CDR3 sequence: CASSPAGGLGNQPQHF. CDR3 coding DNA: TGTGCCAGCAGCCCGGCTGGGGGGTTAGGCAATCAGCCCCAGCATTTT. V usage is TRBV5-6 and J usage is TRBJ1-5, with D possibly TRBD1 on 5 matching bases. Per the germline V gene, CDR1 is SGHDT and CDR2 is YYEEEE. There are 16 residues in the CDR3. Trimming shortened V by 4 bases and J by 2 bases, and 16 bases separated the two germline ends.